The sequence of this T cell receptor (beta chain) was determined in a study of T cell repertoires in cytomegalovirus infection. Whole-study findings and limits: HLA-C-restricted TCR beta clonotypes specific for CMV led the ex vivo response.

The table lists this clonotype with a few counts. Its antigen is still unknown. One entry per CDR3 protein, called by TCRdb with MiXCR from the reads. The repertoire holds 250,000 to 300,000 distinct CDR3 sequences, approximately 9.2% seen once, with over 13% in the top ten. V shed 5 bases and J 6 bases; nucleotides not matched to a gene: 13. The CDR3 is made up of 17 amino acids. Per the germline V gene, CDR1 is LNHDA and CDR2 is SQIVND (reference sequence). The TCR comes from a human donor in good health (CMV status not recorded). Some clones in this sample may be carry-over from other donors' samples. J is TRBJ2-1 and V is TRBV19; 10 bases are shared with TRBD2. The specimen was PBMCs. CDR3 region: CASSGPPSSGSRNEQFF. The CDR3 DNA reads as TGTGCCAGTAGTGGGCCCCCTTCTAGCGGGAGTCGCAATGAGCAGTTCTTC.